The rows below give T cell receptor beta chains drawn from one sample of a study of blood T cell repertoires in COVID-19. Clones were read by immunoSEQ multiplex PCR, and TCRdb kept only the in-frame ones, dropping some. The sample consists of some 100,000 clones, 80% to 95% of them appearing once. Sequencing was done on a sample of peripheral blood. The receptors were sampled from an older man with acute or convalescent COVID-19. Both conserved end residues are part of each CDR3. D genes are given only for firm matches. Rows give clone size only sometimes, using once, few, many, or a class for an expanded clone.

V	D	J	size	DNA	CDR3
TRBV28	TRBD1	TRBJ1-3	-	TGTGCCAGCAGTTTACCCCCAGGGGGAGGAAACACCATATATTTT	CASSLPPGGGNTIYF
TRBV29-1	TRBD1	TRBJ2-7	-	TGCAGCGTTGAAGATAGGGGGCAGGGGATGTACGAGCAGTACTTC	CSVEDRGQGMYEQYF
TRBV6-5	TRBD1	TRBJ1-4	-	TGTGCCAGCAGTCGACAGGGGGCCCTTAATGAAAAACTGTTTTTT	CASSRQGALNEKLFF
TRBV7-9	-	TRBJ1-3	-	TGTGCCAGCAGCTGGGGGGGATACTCTGGAAACACCATATATTTT	CASSWGGYSGNTIYF
TRBV12-3/TRBV12-4	TRBD1	TRBJ1-2	-	TGTGCCAGCACCTTAGACAGGGGGCTAGGCTACACCTTC	CASTLDRGLGYTF
TRBV4-2	-	TRBJ2-7	-	TGTGCCAGCAGCCAGGTCTTGCGCGTCTCCTACGAGCAGTACTTC	CASSQVLRVSYEQYF
TRBV7-9	-	TRBJ1-6	-	TGTGCCAGCAGTCCAGGGGATTCACCCCTCCACTTT	CASSPGDSPLHF
TRBV2	TRBD1	TRBJ2-7	few	TGTGCCAGCAGTTCACAGGGGACCTCCTACGAGCAGTACTTC	CASSSQGTSYEQYF
TRBV30	-	TRBJ1-2	-	TGTGCCTGGAGTGTGTCACAGCCCTATGGCTACACCTTC	CAWSVSQPYGYTF
TRBV5-1	TRBD2	TRBJ2-2	-	TGCGCCAGCAGCTTACAGCGGGAGAATCGGAACACCGGGGAGCTGTTTTTT	CASSLQRENRNTGELFF
TRBV7-6	-	TRBJ2-6	-	TGTGCCAGCAGCTTGCTTCAGGGGCCCTACTCTGGGGCCAACGTCCTGACTTTC	CASSLLQGPYSGANVLTF
TRBV28	-	TRBJ1-3	-	TGTGCCAGCAGTTTAGACGGGGTCGTTACTGGAAACACCATATATTTT	CASSLDGVVTGNTIYF
TRBV7-8	TRBD2	TRBJ2-1	-	TGTGCCAGCACCCCGACGGGGGGGGCGAAGATTTACAATGAGCAGTTCTTC	CASTPTGGAKIYNEQFF
TRBV7-9	-	TRBJ1-4	-	TGTGCCAGCAGCTCCCGCTTGACAGTTGAAAAACTGTTTTTT	CASSSRLTVEKLFF
TRBV14	-	TRBJ1-3	-	TGTGCCAGCAGCCGCCAGGGGCTCTCTGGAAACACCATATATTTT	CASSRQGLSGNTIYF
TRBV30	-	TRBJ1-5	-	TGTGCCTGGAGTCCGGGGGGGGATCAGCCCCAGCATTTT	CAWSPGGDQPQHF
TRBV12-3/TRBV12-4	-	TRBJ2-1	-	TGTGCCAGCAGTTTATCCGGTAATGAGCAGTTCTTC	CASSLSGNEQFF
TRBV28	-	TRBJ1-5	-	TGTGCCAGCAGGAAAATCGAGGAGGGGTTAGGAGTTAGGAATCAGCCCCAGCATTTT	CASRKIEEGLGVRNQPQHF
TRBV18	TRBD1	TRBJ2-3	-	TGTGCCAGCTCACACTCCGGGACAGGGGTGGTTAGCACAGATACGCAGTATTTT	CASSHSGTGVVSTDTQYF
TRBV9	-	TRBJ2-3	-	TGTGCCAGCAGCGAGGCCTATAGCGTTGCAGATACGCAGTATTTT	CASSEAYSVADTQYF
TRBV11-2	TRBD2	TRBJ2-1	-	TGTGCCAGCAGCACCAGCGGGGGCTCCTACAATGAGCAGTTCTTC	CASSTSGGSYNEQFF
TRBV7-9	TRBD2	TRBJ2-1	-	TGTGCCAGCAGCTCTGGGACTAGCATCCATGAGCAGTTCTTC	CASSSGTSIHEQFF
TRBV7-2	-	TRBJ1-1	-	TGTGCCAGCAGCCCTACAGGGTTCACTGAAGCTTTCTTT	CASSPTGFTEAFF
TRBV7-2	TRBD1	TRBJ1-1	-	TGTGCCAGCAGCTCGACAGGGGCCTTGATGAACACTGAAGCTTTCTTT	CASSSTGALMNTEAFF
TRBV12-5	-	TRBJ1-6	-	TGTGCTAGTGGTTCGATTACAGGGACCCAACAATCAAATTCACCCCTCCACTTT	CASGSITGTQQSNSPLHF
TRBV6-5	TRBD1	TRBJ1-3	-	TGTGCCAGCAGCACAGGGGGCCAGAGAAACACCATATATTTT	CASSTGGQRNTIYF
TRBV5-4	-	TRBJ2-3	-	TGTGCCAGCAGCCTAGCAAGGTGGGCCACAGATACGCAGTATTTT	CASSLARWATDTQYF
TRBV28	TRBD1	TRBJ1-1	-	TGTGCCAGCAGTGACACAGGGGGGAGGGGTGAAGCTTTCTTT	CASSDTGGRGEAFF
TRBV5-1	TRBD2	TRBJ2-1	-	TGCGCCAGCAGCTTGTTACCGGGAGGGACTGAGCAGTTCTTC	CASSLLPGGTEQFF
TRBV9	TRBD1	TRBJ2-3	-	TGTGCCAGCAGCCCCAAGTTCCGGGACAGGGGGCGTGAGACAGATACGCAGTATTTT	CASSPKFRDRGRETDTQYF
TRBV19	TRBD1	TRBJ1-5	-	TGTGCCAGTAGTATAGGCGACAGGGCCCAGCATTTT	CASSIGDRAQHF
TRBV29-1	-	TRBJ2-7	-	TGCAGCGTTGAAAGCGGATACGAGCAGTACTTC	CSVESGYEQYF
TRBV7-8	TRBD2	TRBJ2-3	-	TGTGCCAGCAGCTTCCCGGGGGGGCCAGATACGCAGTATTTT	CASSFPGGPDTQYF
TRBV7-9	-	TRBJ1-2	-	TGTGCCAGCAGCTCCCCCGAGGAGGGTCTCTATGGCTACACCTTC	CASSSPEEGLYGYTF
TRBV7-8	TRBD1	TRBJ1-1	-	TGTGCCAGCAGCCCCACAGGGACAGGGGGTTCTGAAGCTTTCTTT	CASSPTGTGGSEAFF
TRBV12-2	-	TRBJ2-7	many	TGTGCAAGTCGCTTAGCGTTTTTAGATAGCTCCTACGAGCAGTACTTC	CASRLAFLDSSYEQYF
TRBV7-9	TRBD2	TRBJ2-3	-	TGTGCCAGCAGCTCTTTAGCGGGAGGGCCGGATACGCAGTATTTT	CASSSLAGGPDTQYF
TRBV5-1	TRBD2	TRBJ2-7	-	TGCGCCAGCAGCACTAGCGGGACCTACGAGCAGTACTTC	CASSTSGTYEQYF
TRBV29-1	TRBD1	TRBJ1-2	-	TGCAGCGTTGAACTCGCAGGGGGTGTTCGCTATGGCTACACCTTC	CSVELAGGVRYGYTF
TRBV19	-	TRBJ2-3	-	TGTGCCAGTAAACTAGATTCCTCAGATACGCAGTATTTT	CASKLDSSDTQYF
TRBV12-3/TRBV12-4	-	TRBJ1-1	-	TGTGCCAGCTCCTCTCAGGAGGGGTTGGGAGCTTTCTTT	CASSSQEGLGAFF
TRBV10-2	TRBD2	TRBJ2-1	-	TGCGCCAGCAGCCCCCGACTAGCGGGGAACTACAATGAGCAGTTCTTC	CASSPRLAGNYNEQFF
TRBV7-6	TRBD2	TRBJ2-3	-	TGTGCCAGCAGCTTGGGACCTCTAGCGGGAGGCAGAGATACGCAGTATTTT	CASSLGPLAGGRDTQYF
TRBV5-1	-	TRBJ1-2	-	TGCGCCAGCAGCTTGGCCGAGGCAGGGTTCGGCTACACCTTC	CASSLAEAGFGYTF
TRBV5-4	TRBD2	TRBJ2-1	-	TGTGCCAGCAGCTTGCGACTAGCGGGAGTCAATGAGCAGTTCTTC	CASSLRLAGVNEQFF
TRBV6-5	-	TRBJ2-6	-	TGTGCCAGCAGTTACGCGGGGGCCAACGTCCTGACTTTC	CASSYAGANVLTF
TRBV5-1	-	TRBJ1-2	-	TGCGCCAGCAGCTGGGGCAGTGACTATGGCTACACCTTC	CASSWGSDYGYTF
TRBV19	-	TRBJ2-7	-	TGTGCCAGTACCCAACGACAGGACAGTATGTCGTCCTACGAGCAGTACTTC	CASTQRQDSMSSYEQYF
TRBV27	-	TRBJ1-2	-	TGTGCCAGCAGTTTAGCAGGGAACTATGGCTACACCTTC	CASSLAGNYGYTF
TRBV4-3	-	TRBJ2-1	-	TGCGCCAGCAGCCTCGCGATCTTAGCGGACCGATCCAATGAGCAGTTCTTC	CASSLAILADRSNEQFF
TRBV5-5	-	TRBJ2-1	-	TGTGCCAGCAGCCCCCGGCGGGCCTACAATGAGCAGTTCTTC	CASSPRRAYNEQFF
TRBV18	-	TRBJ1-2	-	TGTGCCAGCTCACCACCTGGGGGCGTCGAGTATGGCTACACCTTC	CASSPPGGVEYGYTF
TRBV7-6	TRBD1	TRBJ1-1	-	TGTGCCAGCAGCTTCGCACAGGGGATTGGCCACACTGAAGCTTTCTTT	CASSFAQGIGHTEAFF
TRBV7-9	TRBD1	TRBJ1-2	-	TGTGCCAGCAGTCCCGGGGGGGACAGGGGGCGCCAATATGGCTACACCTTC	CASSPGGDRGRQYGYTF
TRBV5-6	-	TRBJ1-2	-	TGTGCCAGCAGCTTGGTGGCAGGGAATGGTGGCTACACCTTC	CASSLVAGNGGYTF
TRBV10-2	TRBD1	TRBJ2-7	-	TGCGCCAGCAGTGTATACAGGGGGGTCTATCCCTACGAGCAGTACTTC	CASSVYRGVYPYEQYF
TRBV19	TRBD2	TRBJ2-3	-	TGTGCCAGTAGTCCGACTAGCGGTCGAAGAGTTTACGCAGATACGCAGTATTTT	CASSPTSGRRVYADTQYF